Included here is one TCR beta chain sequence, with context. This record belongs to a study of blood T cell repertoires in COVID-19. Per germline, CDR1 SQVTM and CDR2 ANQGSEA. V was shortened by 5 bases and J by 0 bases, with 10 bases between the two germline ends. The CDR3 spans 14 residues. Participants came from some 23 US areas, aged roughly 18 to 90 years. The protocol was immunoSEQ multiplex PCR, while the TCRdb copy is restricted to in-frame clones and leaves out a portion. The sample lists 300,000 to 400,000 clones, about nine tenths occurring once. This chain links TRBV29-1 with TRBJ2-2; no clear D. Sequencing was done on a sample of PBMCs or T cells enriched from blood (not recorded which). The sequence came from a man aged 55 to 70 who had recovered from COVID-19. CDR3 in amino acids: CSVHRYSNTGELFF. CDR3 bases: TGCAGCGTTCATCGGTATTCGAACACCGGGGAGCTGTTTTTT.